This T cell receptor beta chain was recorded in a study of OX40 agonist ivuxolimab in advanced cancers. Germline V CDR1 and CDR2: LNHNV, YYDKDF (reference sequence). The V end lost 5 bases, the J end lost 7 bases, and 14 bases lay between the germline ends. The CDR3 extends over 13 amino acids. Libraries were prepared by immunoSEQ multiplex PCR; TCRdb keeps only in-frame clonotypes and omits some of them. In the table there are roughly 35,000 clones, approximately 82% of which are singletons. The chain is built from TRBV15 and TRBJ1-2, with D unresolved. This sample comprised CD4+ or CD8+ T cells sorted from blood, obtained in a trial of the OX40 agonist ivuxolimab. This receptor was obtained from an adult with an advanced solid tumor such as melanoma, head and neck, liver or kidney cancer. CDR3 nucleotides: TGTGCCACCAGCCCCCCGGCAAGGGTTGGCTACACCTTC. It specifies CATSPPARVGYTF.